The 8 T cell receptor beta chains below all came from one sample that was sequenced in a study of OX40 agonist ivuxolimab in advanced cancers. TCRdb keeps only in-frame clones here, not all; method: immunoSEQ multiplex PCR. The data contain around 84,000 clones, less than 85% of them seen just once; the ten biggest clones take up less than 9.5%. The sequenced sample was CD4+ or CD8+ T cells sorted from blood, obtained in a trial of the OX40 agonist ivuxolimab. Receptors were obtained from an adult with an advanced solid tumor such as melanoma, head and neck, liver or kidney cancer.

The CDR3 sequence is CASSSGAVNTGELFF. In nucleotides, the CDR3 is TGTGCCAGTAGTAGTGGGGCTGTGAACACCGGGGAGCTGTTTTTT. The chain has TRBV19 and TRBJ2-2; maybe TRBD1 (5 bases). Germline loops: CDR1 LNHDA, CDR2 SQIVND (reference sequence). CDR3 size: 15 residues. V gave up 4 bases and J gave up 1 base, with 10 bases separating them.

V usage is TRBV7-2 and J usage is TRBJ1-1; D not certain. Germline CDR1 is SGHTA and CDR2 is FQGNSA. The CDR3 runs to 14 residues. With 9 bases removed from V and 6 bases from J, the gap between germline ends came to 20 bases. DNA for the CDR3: TGTGCCAGTTCGCTTGGGAGGTCGATCTCTGAAGCTTTCTTT. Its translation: CASSLGRSISEAFF.

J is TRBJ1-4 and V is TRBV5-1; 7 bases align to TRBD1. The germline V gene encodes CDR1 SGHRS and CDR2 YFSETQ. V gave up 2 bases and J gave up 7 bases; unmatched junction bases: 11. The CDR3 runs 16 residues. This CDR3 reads CASSLGGLGQVEKLFF. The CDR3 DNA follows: TGCGCCAGCAGCTTAGGGGGACTCGGACAGGTTGAAAAACTGTTTTTT.

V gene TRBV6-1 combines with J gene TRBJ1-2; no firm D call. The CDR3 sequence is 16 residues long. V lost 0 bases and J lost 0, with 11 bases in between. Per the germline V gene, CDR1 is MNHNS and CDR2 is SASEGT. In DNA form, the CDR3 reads TGTGCCAGCAGTGAAGCGCCCGGCAGCCCTAACTATGGCTACACCTTC. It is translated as CASSEAPGSPNYGYTF.

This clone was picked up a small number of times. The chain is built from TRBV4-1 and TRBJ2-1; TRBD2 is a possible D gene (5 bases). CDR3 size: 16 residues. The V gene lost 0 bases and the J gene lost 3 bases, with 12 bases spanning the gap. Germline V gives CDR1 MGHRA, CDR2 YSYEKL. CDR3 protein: CASSQEREIGYNEQFF. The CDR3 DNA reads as TGCGCCAGCAGCCAAGAAAGGGAGATCGGCTACAATGAGCAGTTCTTC.

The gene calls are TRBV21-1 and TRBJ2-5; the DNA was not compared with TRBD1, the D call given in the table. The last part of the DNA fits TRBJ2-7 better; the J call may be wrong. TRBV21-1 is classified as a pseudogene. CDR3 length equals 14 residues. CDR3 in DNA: TGTGCCAGCAGCTACGTAACAGGGGCCTACGAGCAGTACTTC. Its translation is CASSYVTGAYEQYF.

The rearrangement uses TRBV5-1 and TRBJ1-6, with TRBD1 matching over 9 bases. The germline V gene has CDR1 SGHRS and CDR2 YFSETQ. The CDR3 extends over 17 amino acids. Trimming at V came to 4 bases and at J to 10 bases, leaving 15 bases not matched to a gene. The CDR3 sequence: CASSLVQRGQGWSPLHF. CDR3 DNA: TGCGCCAGCAGCCTAGTTCAGCGGGGACAGGGATGGTCACCCCTCCACTTT.

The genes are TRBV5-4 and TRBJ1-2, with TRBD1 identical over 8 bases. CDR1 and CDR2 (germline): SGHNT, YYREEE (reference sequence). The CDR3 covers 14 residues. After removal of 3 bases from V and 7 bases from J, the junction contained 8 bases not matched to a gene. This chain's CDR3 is CASSYYDRGSGYTF. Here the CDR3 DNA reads TGTGCCAGCAGCTACTACGACAGGGGCTCTGGCTACACCTTC.